Below are 10 T cell receptor beta chains sequenced from a single sample in a study of T cells in Graves' hyperthyroidism and ophthalmopathy. RNA transcripts were the template for amplifying TCR beta CDR3 regions. HTBI primers were used for first-round RT-PCR of the TCR CDR3. Via MiXCR, TCRdb re-called the multiplex PCR reads, giving one row per CDR3 protein. This table has roughly 530,000 distinct CDR3 sequences, roughly a sixth appearing once. The sample comprised blood. The receptors were gathered from a woman between 18 and 29 years old with Graves' ophthalmopathy.

CDR3 residues: CATSDPIQETQYF. Here the CDR3 DNA reads TGTGCCACCAGTGATCCGATTCAAGAGACCCAGTACTTC. The V gene is TRBV24-1, the J gene TRBJ2-5, with D unresolved. Trimming took 3 bases from V and 2 from J, leaving 6 bases between them. Per the germline V gene, CDR1 is KGHDR and CDR2 is SFDVKD. This CDR3 has 13 residues.

The chain joins TRBV28 to TRBJ2-3; 9 bases fit TRBD2. The CDR3 spans 16 residues. The V gene end was trimmed by 0 bases and the J gene end by 2 bases; junction bases not matched to a gene: 3. The germline CDR1 and CDR2 sequences are MDHEN and SYDVKM. DNA for the CDR3: TGTGCCAGCAGTTTATGGTCTAGCGGGGCCACAGATACGCAGTATTTT. Its translation: CASSLWSSGATDTQYF.

This clonotype was found many times. The gene calls are TRBV5-1 and TRBJ2-7, with D hard to call. V was trimmed by 2 bases and J by 5 bases, leaving 8 bases between them. The germline gives CDR1 SGHRS, CDR2 YFSETQ. CDR3 length: 12 amino acids. CDR3 amino acids: CASSFDGHEQYF. For the CDR3, the DNA is TGCGCCAGCAGCTTCGACGGACACGAGCAGTACTTC.

In its sample, this clonotype was seen many times. The rearrangement links TRBV28 to TRBJ2-7; the D gene is possibly TRBD1 (6 bases). Germline V gene lookup returns CDR1 MDHEN and CDR2 SYDVKM. V dropped 2 bases and J dropped 3 bases, with 11 bases sitting between them. This CDR3 spans 14 amino acids. CDR3 sequence (DNA): TGTGCCAGCAGTTTAACGGACAGTTACTACGAGCAGTACTTC. This gives the protein CASSLTDSYYEQYF.

V is TRBV27 and J is TRBJ1-6, with 7 bases aligning to TRBD1. In germline, CDR1 is MNHEY, CDR2 SMNVEV (reference sequence). The CDR3 sequence is 13 residues long. V shed 7 bases, J shed 10 bases, and the junction held 7 bases outside the gene matches. CDR3 protein: CASMETGMSPLHF. The DNA for the CDR3 is TGTGCCAGCATGGAGACAGGGATGTCACCCCTCCACTTT.

This clonotype was seen ten or more times. The chain recombines TRBV6-2 or TRBV6-3 with TRBJ1-5; the match to TRBD1 covers 8 bases. Germline lookup yields CDR1 MNHEY and CDR2 SVGEGT. V shed 6 bases, J shed 0 bases, and the junction held 10 bases outside the gene matches. CDR3 length: 17 residues. The CDR3 DNA is TGTGCCAGCAGGACAGGGGAAGCGCCTTATAGCAATCAGCCCCAGCATTTT. Translation gives CASRTGEAPYSNQPQHF.

The J gene is TRBJ2-7, the V gene TRBV11-2; possibly TRBD1 for D (5 bases). Germline loops: CDR1 SGHAT, CDR2 FQNNGV. The V and J ends lost 5 bases and 7 bases respectively, with 21 bases between them. The CDR3 covers 15 residues. As DNA, the CDR3 is TGTGCCAGCAGCCCGAATGTAGGGGCCCTCGGGGAGCAGTACTTC. Residues: CASSPNVGALGEQYF.

Worth noting for this clonotype: Given a much more abundant clone one base away, this may be a read error. The V call is TRBV27, the J call TRBJ2-3; 9 nucleotides match TRBD2. V shed 7 bases, J shed 0 bases, and the junction held 14 bases outside the gene matches. The germline gives CDR1 MNHEY, CDR2 SMNVEV (reference sequence). This CDR3 has 18 residues. This chain's CDR3 is CASTPTAELAGSTDTQYF. The CDR3 DNA reads as TGTGCCAGCACCCCTACGGCTGAGCTAGCGGGGAGCACAGATACGCAGTATTTT.

Many counts were recorded for this clonotype. The chain employs TRBV7-8 and TRBJ1-1, with D tentatively TRBD1 (5 bases). CDR3 length: 15 residues. Germline V gene lookup returns CDR1 SGHVS and CDR2 FQNEAQ. V lost 8 bases and J 2 bases, leaving 18 bases between the germline ends. CDR3 loop: CASQSRGAGNTEAFF. DNA for the CDR3: TGTGCCAGCCAGTCGAGGGGCGCGGGCAACACTGAAGCTTTCTTT.

This clonotype was picked up many times. The chain carries TRBV18 and TRBJ1-2, with 9 nucleotides matching TRBD1. The germline gives CDR1 KGHSH, CDR2 LQKENI. The V segment lost 0 bases and the J segment 7 bases; nucleotides outside the gene matches: 9. This CDR3 has 16 residues. The CDR3: CASSPPPGQGFGGYTF. The CDR3 nucleotides read TGTGCCAGCTCACCACCGCCGGGACAGGGCTTCGGTGGCTACACCTTC.